This TCR beta chain appears in the sequencing data of a study of cytomegalovirus exposure and HLA in healthy donors. Study-level background: From HLA-typed donors, an early data release held 70 million to 95 million unique TCRs. Findings of the study overall: For most TCR beta V segments, an earlier analysis put the productive rate at about 90% or about 30% of the time. Diagnosis of cytomegalovirus status made by the classifier reportedly showed high specificity and sensitivity.

Germline V gene sequence: CDR1 SGHVS, CDR2 FQNEAQ. The CDR3 is 18 amino acids. The V segment lost 3 bases and the J segment 5 bases; nucleotides outside the gene matches: 15. Though nominally healthy at sampling, donors likely had unrecorded immune exposures. PCR was performed using 60 Vbeta and 13 Jbeta primers. Sequencing was performed with immunoSEQ multiplex PCR; in TCRdb, only in-frame clones are kept and a portion is missing. This table holds 140,000 to 150,000 clones, about 85% found once. Concerning this clone itself: What it binds is unknown.

The clonotype comes from a boy aged 2 to 10 in good health and CMV-seronegative. Material: PBMCs. The rearrangement joins TRBV7-8 to TRBJ2-3; 9 bases are a match to TRBD2. The CDR3 protein is CASSLVPGGGGAVDTQYF. CDR3 coding DNA: TGTGCCAGCAGCTTGGTGCCGGGGGGCGGGGGGGCGGTAGATACGCAGTATTTT.